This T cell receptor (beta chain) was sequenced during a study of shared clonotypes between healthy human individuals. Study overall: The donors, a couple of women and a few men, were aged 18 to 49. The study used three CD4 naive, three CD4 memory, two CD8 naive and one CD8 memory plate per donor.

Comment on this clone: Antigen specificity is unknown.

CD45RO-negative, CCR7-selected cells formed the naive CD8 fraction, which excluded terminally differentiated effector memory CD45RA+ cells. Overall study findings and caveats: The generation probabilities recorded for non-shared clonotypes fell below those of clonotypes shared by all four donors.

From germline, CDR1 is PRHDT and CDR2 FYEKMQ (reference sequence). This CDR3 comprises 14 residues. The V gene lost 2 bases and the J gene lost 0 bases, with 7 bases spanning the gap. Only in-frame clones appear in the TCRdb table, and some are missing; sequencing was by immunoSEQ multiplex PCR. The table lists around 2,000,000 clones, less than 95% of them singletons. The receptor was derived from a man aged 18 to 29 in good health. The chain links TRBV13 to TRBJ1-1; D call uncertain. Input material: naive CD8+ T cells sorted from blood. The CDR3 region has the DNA TGTGCCAGCAGCTTAAACAGTATGAACACTGAAGCTTTCTTT. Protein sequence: CASSLNSMNTEAFF.